This T cell receptor beta chain was observed in a study of blood T cell repertoires in COVID-19. Between the trimmed V and J ends, which lost 2 bases and 9 bases, there was a span of 14 bases. This CDR3 has 15 amino acids. Looked up from germline, CDR1 is MNHNS and CDR2 is SASEGT. Participants were aged about 18 to 100 years, lived in 24 US areas, and enrolled virtually. Self-reported history from a screening survey and questionnaire set each donor's cohort. Recovered status in Cohort 3 required two negative PCRs, clearance, or symptom resolution. Libraries were prepared by immunoSEQ multiplex PCR; TCRdb keeps only in-frame clonotypes and omits some of them. The repertoire holds 200,000 to 250,000 clones, with 84% as singletons. This clone was picked up a small number of times.

The sequencing sample was made of PBMCs or T cells enriched from blood (not recorded which). The chain links TRBV6-1 to TRBJ1-6, with a possible D match to TRBD1 (5 bases). This TCR came from a man aged 55 to 70 who had recovered from COVID-19. The CDR3 spells CASSELRVQGSPLHF. The CDR3 DNA sequence: TGTGCCAGCAGTGAACTTCGGGTGCAGGGTTCACCCCTCCACTTT.